This T cell receptor beta chain originates from a study of human T cells and chemical hapten exposure. TCRdb ran MiXCR on the RACE reads and lists one entry per CDR3 protein. Among tens of thousands of distinct CDR3 sequences, 10% were seen once, and the ten largest hold around 7%. Time point denoted: patch test 2, 6 weeks after DPC sensitization. Described treatment: therapeutic diphenylcyclopropenone sensitization with weekly scalp DPC. Per the germline V gene, CDR1 is KGHSH and CDR2 is LQKENI. V was pared by 4 bases and J by 4 bases, with 4 bases of the junction left unmatched. The CDR3 covers 13 residues. This clonotype has a handful of counts.

The V call is TRBV18, the J call TRBJ2-7; 7 nucleotides align to TRBD1. Sequencing used whole blood, obtained in connection with sensitization to the hapten diphenylcyclopropenone (DPC). The receptor was isolated from a woman in her forties or fifties with alopecia areata. Some clones in this sample may be carry-over from other donors' samples. The CDR3 DNA follows: TGTGCCAGCTCACAGGGGGCGCGGTACGAGCAGTACTTC. This codes for CASSQGARYEQYF.